This T cell receptor beta chain was identified in a study of CD8+CD57+ T cells in acquired aplastic anemia. Study as a whole: An average of roughly 3 ug of DNA was obtained from sorted CD4+ and CD8+ cells. Healthy donors yielded around 11 million CD4+ cell reads on average. General study findings and limits: Controls did not differ significantly from patients in CD8+ Simpson's diversity. Shared by patients and controls, 25 to 30 CD8+ CDR3s were abundant in patients.

The CDR3 is 13 residues long. Per the germline V gene, CDR1 is SNHLY and CDR2 is FYNNEI. The ends were cut back, 0 bases at V and 4 bases at J, with 7 bases in the middle. This clonotype was observed once. Its antigen is unknown. Profiling that covered TCR beta VDJ and CDR3 relied on genomic DNA as its template. TCRdb reprocessed the reads with MiXCR, giving one entry per CDR3 protein. The sample consists of tens of thousands of distinct CDR3 sequences, around three quarters of them appearing once. Sequenced input: sorted CD4+, CD8+, or CD8+CD57+ T cells (not recorded which) from PBMCs. The sequence derives from a human donor in good health, serving as a control. The chain is built from TRBV2 and TRBJ2-7; D is undetermined. The CDR3 DNA sequence: TGTGCCAGCAGTGAAGCAGGGCCGTACGAGCAGTACTTC. Encoded protein: CASSEAGPYEQYF.